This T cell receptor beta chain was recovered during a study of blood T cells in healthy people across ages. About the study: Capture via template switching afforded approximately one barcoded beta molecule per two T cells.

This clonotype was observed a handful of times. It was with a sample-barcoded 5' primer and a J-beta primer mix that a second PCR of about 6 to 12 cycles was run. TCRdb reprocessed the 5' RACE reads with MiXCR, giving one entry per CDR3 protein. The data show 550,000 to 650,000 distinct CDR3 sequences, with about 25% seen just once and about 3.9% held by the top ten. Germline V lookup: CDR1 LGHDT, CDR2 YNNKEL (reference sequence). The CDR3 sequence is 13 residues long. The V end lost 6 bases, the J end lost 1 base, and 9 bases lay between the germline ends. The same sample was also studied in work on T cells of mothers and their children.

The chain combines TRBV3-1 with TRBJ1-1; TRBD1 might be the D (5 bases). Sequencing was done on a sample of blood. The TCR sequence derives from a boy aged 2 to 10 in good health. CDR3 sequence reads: CASRVQGNTEAFF. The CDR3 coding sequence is TGTGCCAGCAGGGTCCAGGGGAACACTGAAGCTTTCTTT.